This TCR beta chain was captured by sequencing in a study of cytomegalovirus exposure and HLA in healthy donors. Findings of the study overall: Fewer N-insertions (relative to the roughly 670-donor mean) were reportedly seen in an Asian-associated ancestry cluster in a later analysis. Presence/absence analyses took donor sequencing depth as roughly uniform. An analysis done earlier found most TCR beta V segments productive about 87% or about 30% of the time.

CDR3 length: 15 residues. Germline assignment: CDR1 SGHAT and CDR2 FQNNGV. Trimming shortened V by 2 bases and J by 6 bases, and 15 bases separated the two germline ends. Primers included in the PCR were 60 Vbeta and 13 Jbeta primers. Per the original data handling: Unique TCR beta chains numbered 60 million to 100 million in a later analysis, with approximately 10 million shared. Measured with immunoSEQ multiplex PCR; TCRdb has only the in-frame clones, and not every one. The DNA was the basis for D and trimming; V, J and clone size are from that table. The table records about 160,000 clones, approximately 75% of them present only once. About this clone: Its antigen is unidentified.

The genes are TRBV11-2 and TRBJ2-3, with D possibly being TRBD2 (8 bases). This receptor was taken from a man aged 45-65 years in good health and CMV-seropositive. Sequenced: PBMCs. The CDR3 loop is CASSLTAGGQDTQYF. The CDR3 DNA follows: TGTGCCAGCAGCTTAACGGCGGGGGGACAGGATACGCAGTATTTT.